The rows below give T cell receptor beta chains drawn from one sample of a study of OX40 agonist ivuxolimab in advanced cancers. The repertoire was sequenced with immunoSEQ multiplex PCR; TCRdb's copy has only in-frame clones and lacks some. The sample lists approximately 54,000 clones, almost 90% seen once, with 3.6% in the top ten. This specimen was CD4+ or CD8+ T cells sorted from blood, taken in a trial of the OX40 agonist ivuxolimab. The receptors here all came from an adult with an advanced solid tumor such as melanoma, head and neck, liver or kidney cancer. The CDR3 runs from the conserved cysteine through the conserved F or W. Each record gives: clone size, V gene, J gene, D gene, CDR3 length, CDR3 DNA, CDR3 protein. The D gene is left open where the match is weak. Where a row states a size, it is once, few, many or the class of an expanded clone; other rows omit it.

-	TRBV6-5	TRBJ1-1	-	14	TGTGCCAGCAGTTACGGGTCAATAGGCACTGAAGCTTTCTTT	CASSYGSIGTEAFF
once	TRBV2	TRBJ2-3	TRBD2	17	TGTGCCAGCAGTGCCCTCCAACTAGCGGGGGGTGGAGATACGCAGTATTTT	CASSALQLAGGGDTQYF
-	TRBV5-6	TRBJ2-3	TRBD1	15	TGTGCCAGCAGCTTGAAGGGACAGGGCACAGATACGCAGTATTTT	CASSLKGQGTDTQYF
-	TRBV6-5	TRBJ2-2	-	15	TGTGCCAGCAGCACTCTACCGGGCAACACCGGGGAGCTGTTTTTT	CASSTLPGNTGELFF
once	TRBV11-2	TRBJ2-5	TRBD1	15	TGTGCCAGCAGCTTATTGACAGGGGGCGATGAGACCCAGTACTTC	CASSLLTGGDETQYF
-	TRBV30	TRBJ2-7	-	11	TGTGCCGCCCGGCCAGGGGTCGAGCAGTACTTC	CAARPGVEQYF
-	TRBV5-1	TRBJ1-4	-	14	TGCGCCAGCAGCGTGGGACGGGGGAATGAAAAACTGTTTTTT	CASSVGRGNEKLFF
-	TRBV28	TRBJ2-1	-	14	TGTGCCAGCAGTTTCGTAGGTTCTTACAATGAGCAGTTCTTC	CASSFVGSYNEQFF
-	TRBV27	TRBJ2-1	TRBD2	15	TGTGCCAGCAGTTTTCTAGCGGGAGTACGGAATGAGCAGTTCTTC	CASSFLAGVRNEQFF
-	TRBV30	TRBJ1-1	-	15	TGTGCCTGGAGCCCAATCAACAGGTTGAACACTGAAGCTTTCTTT	CAWSPINRLNTEAFF
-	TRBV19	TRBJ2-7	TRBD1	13	TGTGCCAGTAAGGCGACAGGGCCCTACGAGCAGTACTTC	CASKATGPYEQYF
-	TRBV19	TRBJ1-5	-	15	TGTGCCAGTAACCCACAGGGCCATAGCAATCAGCCCCAGCATTTT	CASNPQGHSNQPQHF
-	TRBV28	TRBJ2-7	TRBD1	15	TGTGCCAGCACCCCAAGGGACAGACGGCTGAGAGAGCAGTACTTC	CASTPRDRRLREQYF
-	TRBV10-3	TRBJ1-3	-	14	TGTGCCATCAGTGAGCGGGACTCTGGAAACACCATATATTTT	CAISERDSGNTIYF
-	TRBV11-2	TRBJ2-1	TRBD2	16	TGTGCCAGCAGCTTAGTAGCCAGGGAGGGTTACAATGAGCAGTTCTTC	CASSLVAREGYNEQFF
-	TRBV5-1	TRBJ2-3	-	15	TGCGCCAGCAGCTTTACCGAACCCGGAAAAGATACGCAGTATTTT	CASSFTEPGKDTQYF